This TCR beta chain stems from a study of tumor-infiltrating lymphocytes in primary liver carcinoma. At the level of the study: Ranging in age from 30 to 69 years, the patients were men and women. The study's findings and limits: Blood had a significantly lower top-250-clone fraction than tumors did (p = 0.039).

Researchers generated TCR beta cDNA from around 510 ng of total RNA, relying on a constant-region primer. Library construction for TCR beta comprised three nested multiplex PCR rounds performed with slightly modified ARM-PCR. Use of TRBV1-TRBV30 forward primers with a C-beta reverse primer characterized the first two PCR rounds, which lasted about 9 cycles each. TCRdb re-called the multiplex PCR reads with MiXCR, one entry per CDR3 protein. Counted here are 75,000 to 90,000 distinct CDR3 sequences, around 70% occurring once; the ten biggest clones make up approximately 19%. Germline V gene data show CDR1 as SGHAT and CDR2 as FQNNGV. The V gene end was trimmed by 3 bases and the J gene end by 16 bases; junction bases not matched to a gene: 18. CDR3 length: 16 residues. RNA and DNA were co-extracted from around 18-30 mg of unsorted bulk tissue. This clonotype turned up a few times. The antigen remains undetermined.

This rearrangement joins TRBV11-2 to TRBJ2-2, with TRBD2 matching over 9 bases. The material sequenced was liver tumor tissue from sampling region 1. As to subset: tumor region T1, superior pole. The clonotype originates from a man aged 35-49 years with primary liver carcinoma and hepatitis B virus infection. The chain's CDR3 is CASSLVALAGTGEPFF. The CDR3 DNA is TGTGCCAGCAGCTTGGTGGCGCTAGCGGGAACCGGGGAACCGTTTTTT.